The 2 T cell receptor beta chains below come from one sample, sequenced in a study of blood T cell repertoires in COVID-19. TCRdb's copy holds only in-frame clones and misses some; the assay was immunoSEQ multiplex PCR. The sample records 55,000 to 70,000 clones, roughly 90% being singletons. The sample taken for sequencing was peripheral blood. The receptor set was obtained from a man aged 40-50 years with COVID-19, enrolled during active disease.

The chain recombines TRBV5-1 with TRBJ1-1; weak D call: TRBD1 (5 bases). Trimming cost V 4 bases and J 4 bases, with 14 bases left between them. The CDR3 is 14 residues long. Germline CDR1 reads SGHRS; CDR2 reads YFSETQ. The CDR3 sequence is CASSPSGGATEAFF. The DNA of the CDR3 is TGCGCCAGCAGCCCCTCAGGCGGGGCCACTGAAGCTTTCTTT. The variable domain in full, with the rest retrieved from reference TRBV5-1 and TRBJ1-1, is KAGVTQTPRYLIKTRGQQVTLSCSPISGHRSVSWYQQTPGQGLQFLFEYFSETQRNKGNFPGRFSGRQFSNSRSEMNVSTLELGDSALYLCASSPSGGATEAFFGQGTRLTVV.

The gene calls are TRBV2 and TRBJ2-7; 7 nucleotides agree with TRBD1. In germline, CDR1 is SNHLY, CDR2 FYNNEI. V shed 1 base and J 2 bases; nucleotides not matched to a gene: 5. CDR3 length equals 15 residues. The CDR3 spells CASSEVGRGPYEQYF. The CDR3 DNA reads TGTGCCAGCAGTGAAGTCGGTAGGGGGCCCTACGAGCAGTACTTC.